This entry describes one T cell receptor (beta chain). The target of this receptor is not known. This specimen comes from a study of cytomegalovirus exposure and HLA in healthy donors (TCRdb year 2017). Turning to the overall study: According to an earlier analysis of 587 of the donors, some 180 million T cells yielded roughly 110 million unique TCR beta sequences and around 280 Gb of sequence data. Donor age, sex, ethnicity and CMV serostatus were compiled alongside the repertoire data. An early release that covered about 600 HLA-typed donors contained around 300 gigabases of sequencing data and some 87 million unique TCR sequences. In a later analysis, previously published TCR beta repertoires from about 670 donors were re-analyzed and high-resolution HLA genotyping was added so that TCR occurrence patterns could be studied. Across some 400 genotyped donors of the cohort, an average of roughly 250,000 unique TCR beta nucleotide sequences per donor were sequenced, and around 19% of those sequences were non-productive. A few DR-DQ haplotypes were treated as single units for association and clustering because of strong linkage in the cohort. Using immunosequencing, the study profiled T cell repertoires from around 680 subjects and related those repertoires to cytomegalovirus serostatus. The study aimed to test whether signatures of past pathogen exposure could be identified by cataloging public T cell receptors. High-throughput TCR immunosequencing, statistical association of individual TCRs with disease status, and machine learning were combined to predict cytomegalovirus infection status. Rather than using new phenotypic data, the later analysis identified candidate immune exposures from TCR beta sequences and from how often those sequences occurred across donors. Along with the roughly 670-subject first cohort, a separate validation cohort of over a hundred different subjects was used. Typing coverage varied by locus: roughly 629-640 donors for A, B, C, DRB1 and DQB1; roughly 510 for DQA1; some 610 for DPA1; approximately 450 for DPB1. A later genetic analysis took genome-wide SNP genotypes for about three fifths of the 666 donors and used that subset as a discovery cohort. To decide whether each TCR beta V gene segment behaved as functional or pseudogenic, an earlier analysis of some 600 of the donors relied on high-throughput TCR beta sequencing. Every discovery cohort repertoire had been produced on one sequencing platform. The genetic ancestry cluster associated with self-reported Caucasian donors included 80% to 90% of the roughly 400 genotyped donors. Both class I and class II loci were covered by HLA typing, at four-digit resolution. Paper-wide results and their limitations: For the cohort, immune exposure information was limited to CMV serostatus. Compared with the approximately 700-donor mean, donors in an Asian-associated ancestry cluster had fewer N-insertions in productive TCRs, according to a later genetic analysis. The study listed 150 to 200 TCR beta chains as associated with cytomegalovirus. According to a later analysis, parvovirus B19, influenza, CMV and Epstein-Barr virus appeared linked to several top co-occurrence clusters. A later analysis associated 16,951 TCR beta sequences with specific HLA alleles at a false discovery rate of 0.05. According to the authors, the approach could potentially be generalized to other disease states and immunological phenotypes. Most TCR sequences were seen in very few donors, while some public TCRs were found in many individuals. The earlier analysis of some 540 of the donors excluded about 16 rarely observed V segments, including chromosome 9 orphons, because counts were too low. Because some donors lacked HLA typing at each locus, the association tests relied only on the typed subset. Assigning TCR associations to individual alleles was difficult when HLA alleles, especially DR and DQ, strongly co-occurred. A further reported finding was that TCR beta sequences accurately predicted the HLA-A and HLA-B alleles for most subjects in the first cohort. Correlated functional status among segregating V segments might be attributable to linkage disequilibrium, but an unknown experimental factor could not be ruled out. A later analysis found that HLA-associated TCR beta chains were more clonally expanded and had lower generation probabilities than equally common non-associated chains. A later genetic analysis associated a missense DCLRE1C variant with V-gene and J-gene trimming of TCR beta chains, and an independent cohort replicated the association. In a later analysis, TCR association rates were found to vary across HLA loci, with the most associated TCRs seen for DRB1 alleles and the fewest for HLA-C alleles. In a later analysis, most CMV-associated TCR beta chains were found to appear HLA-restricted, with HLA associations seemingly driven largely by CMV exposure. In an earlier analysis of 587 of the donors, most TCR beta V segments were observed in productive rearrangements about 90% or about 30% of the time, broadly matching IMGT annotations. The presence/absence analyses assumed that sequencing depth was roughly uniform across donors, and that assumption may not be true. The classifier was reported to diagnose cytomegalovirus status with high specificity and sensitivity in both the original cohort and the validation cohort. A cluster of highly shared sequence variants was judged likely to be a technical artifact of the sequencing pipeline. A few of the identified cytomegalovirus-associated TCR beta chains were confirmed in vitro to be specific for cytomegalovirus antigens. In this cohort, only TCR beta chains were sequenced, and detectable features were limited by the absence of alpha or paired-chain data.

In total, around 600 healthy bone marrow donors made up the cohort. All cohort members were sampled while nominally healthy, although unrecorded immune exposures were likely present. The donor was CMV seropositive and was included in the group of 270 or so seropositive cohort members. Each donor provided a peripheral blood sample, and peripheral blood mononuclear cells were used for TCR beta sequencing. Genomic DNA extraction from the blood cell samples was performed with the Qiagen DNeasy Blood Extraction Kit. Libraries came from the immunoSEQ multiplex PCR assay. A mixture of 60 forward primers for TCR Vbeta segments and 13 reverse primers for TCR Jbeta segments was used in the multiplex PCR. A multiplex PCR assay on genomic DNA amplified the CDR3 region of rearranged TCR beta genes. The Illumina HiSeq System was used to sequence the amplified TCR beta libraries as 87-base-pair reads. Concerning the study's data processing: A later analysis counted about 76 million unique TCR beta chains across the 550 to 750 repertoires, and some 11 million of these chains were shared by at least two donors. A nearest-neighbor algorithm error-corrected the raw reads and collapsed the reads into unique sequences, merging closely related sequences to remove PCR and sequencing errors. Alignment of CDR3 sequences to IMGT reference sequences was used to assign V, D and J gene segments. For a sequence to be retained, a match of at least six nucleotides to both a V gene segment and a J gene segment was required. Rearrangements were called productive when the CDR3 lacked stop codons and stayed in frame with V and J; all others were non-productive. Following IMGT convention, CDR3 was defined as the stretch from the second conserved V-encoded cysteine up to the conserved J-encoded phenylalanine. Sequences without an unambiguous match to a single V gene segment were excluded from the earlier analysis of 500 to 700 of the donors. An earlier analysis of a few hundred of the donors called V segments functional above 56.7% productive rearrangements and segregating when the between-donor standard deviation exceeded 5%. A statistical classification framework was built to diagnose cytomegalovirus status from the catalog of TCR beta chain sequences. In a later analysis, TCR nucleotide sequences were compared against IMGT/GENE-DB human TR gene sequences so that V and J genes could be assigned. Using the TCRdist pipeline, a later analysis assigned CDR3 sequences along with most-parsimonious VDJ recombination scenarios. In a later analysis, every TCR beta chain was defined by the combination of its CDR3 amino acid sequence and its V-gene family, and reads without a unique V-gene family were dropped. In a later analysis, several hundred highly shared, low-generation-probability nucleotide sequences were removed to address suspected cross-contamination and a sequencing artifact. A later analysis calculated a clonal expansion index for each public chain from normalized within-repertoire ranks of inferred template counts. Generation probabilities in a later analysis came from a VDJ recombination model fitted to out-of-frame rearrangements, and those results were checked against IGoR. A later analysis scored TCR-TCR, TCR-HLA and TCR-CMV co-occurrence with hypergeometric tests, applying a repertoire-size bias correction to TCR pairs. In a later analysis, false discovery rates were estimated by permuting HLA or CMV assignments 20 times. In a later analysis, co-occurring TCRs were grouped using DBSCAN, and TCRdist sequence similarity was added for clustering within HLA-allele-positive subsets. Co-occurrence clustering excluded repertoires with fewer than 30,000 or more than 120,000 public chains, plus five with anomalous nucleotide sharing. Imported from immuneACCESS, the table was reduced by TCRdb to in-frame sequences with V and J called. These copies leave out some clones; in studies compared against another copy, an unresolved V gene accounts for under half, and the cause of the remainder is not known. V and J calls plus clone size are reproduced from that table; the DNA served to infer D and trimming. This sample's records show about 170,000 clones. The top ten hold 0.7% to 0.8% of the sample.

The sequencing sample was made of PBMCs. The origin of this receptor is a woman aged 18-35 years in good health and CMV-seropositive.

The DNA sequence is TGTGCCTCCGACCGACGCGGTGAAGCTTTCTTT. Its translation reads: CASDRRGEAFF. The chain uses TRBV19 and TRBJ1-1, with the D gene not clear enough to name. From the cysteine through the phenylalanine, the CDR3 covers 11 amino acids. Solely the CDR3 DNA is kept, with 33 bases framed from the first base. The germline V gene encodes CDR1 LNHDA and CDR2 SQIVND (reference sequence). The germline ends are 14 bases apart after V is trimmed by 11 bases and J by 7 bases.